This is a list of T cell receptor beta chains from one sample in a study of post-analysis software for immune sequencing data. TCRdb re-called the PCR reads with MiXCR, one entry per CDR3 protein. The sample shows roughly 570,000 distinct CDR3 sequences, around a third of them seen only once. The sample consisted of blood. The receptors were sampled from a girl younger than 18 with multiple sclerosis. Both conserved end residues are part of each CDR3. A D gene is named only where the DNA matches it firmly. Clone sizes are given selectively: once, few, many, or a class where the clone is expanded.

few	TRBV7-9	NA	TRBJ2-5	CASSLFLVAPQETQYF	TGTGCCAGCAGCTTATTTCTTGTAGCTCCTCAAGAGACCCAGTACTTC
NA	TRBV6-1	TRBD1	TRBJ2-3	CASGTGVVDTQYF	TGTGCCAGCGGAACAGGGGTAGTGGATACGCAGTATTTT
few	TRBV20-1	NA	TRBJ2-5	CSARPRETQYF	TGCAGTGCTCGTCCGAGAGAGACCCAGTACTTC
NA	TRBV24-1	NA	TRBJ1-2	CATENSRRRDGYTF	TGTGCCACCGAAAATTCGCGTAGGCGGGACGGCTACACCTTC
once	TRBV18	NA	TRBJ2-5	CASSPDSYQETQYF	TGTGCCAGCTCACCTGATTCGTACCAAGAGACCCAGTACTTC
once	TRBV5-1	NA	TRBJ2-5	CANSLDPGLETQYF	TGCGCCAACAGCTTGGATCCAGGTTTGGAGACCCAGTACTTC
few	TRBV5-5	NA	TRBJ1-1	CASSLYSGMNTEAFF	TGTGCCAGCAGCTTGTATTCGGGCATGAACACTGAAGCTTTCTTT
NA	TRBV18	NA	TRBJ2-3	CASSSRTTRGTTDTQYF	TGTGCCAGCTCATCCCGGACTACCAGAGGGACGACAGATACGCAGTATTTT
NA	TRBV5-1	TRBD1	TRBJ2-7	CASSFSTGTGPYEQYF	TGCGCCAGCAGCTTCTCAACCGGGACAGGGCCCTACGAGCAGTACTTC
NA	TRBV7-8	NA	TRBJ2-7	CASSYDRVTGDGGQYF	TGTGCCAGCAGCTACGACAGGGTCACGGGGGATGGAGGGCAGTACTTC
few	TRBV6-1	TRBD1	TRBJ2-5	CASRGGNGQETQYF	TGTGCCAGCAGAGGGGGCAACGGGCAGGAGACCCAGTACTTC
NA	TRBV29-1	NA	TRBJ1-1	CSVLTGRGDTEAFF	TGCAGCGTCTTGACAGGCCGTGGGGACACTGAAGCTTTCTTT
few	TRBV5-5	NA	TRBJ2-5	CASSLGAGGWETQYF	TGTGCCAGCAGCTTGGGGGCCGGGGGTTGGGAGACCCAGTACTTC
NA	TRBV29-1	NA	TRBJ2-3	CSVEDLGTRWDMQYF	TGCAGCGTTGAAGATCTTGGCACCCGGTGGGATATGCAGTATTTT
few	TRBV2	NA	TRBJ1-2	CATRSTGPTTYGYTF	TGTGCCACAAGATCGACAGGCCCCACGACCTATGGCTACACCTTC
NA	TRBV12-3/TRBV12-4	TRBD1	TRBJ2-4	CASSPGTGRNIQYF	TGTGCCAGCAGCCCCGGGACAGGGAGAAACATTCAGTACTTC
NA	TRBV7-9	TRBD1	TRBJ2-7	CAGSLGGDRPYEQYF	TGTGCCGGCAGCTTAGGGGGCGACAGGCCCTACGAGCAGTACTTC
few	TRBV5-1	TRBD1	TRBJ1-1	CASRGPGGAPEAFF	TGCGCCAGCAGGGGGCCAGGGGGGGCCCCTGAAGCTTTCTTT
NA	TRBV4-2	TRBD1	TRBJ1-2	CASSQEEVAQGVAGYTF	TGTGCCAGCAGCCAAGAGGAGGTGGCTCAGGGGGTGGCTGGCTACACCTTC
few	TRBV4-1	NA	TRBJ1-4	CASSPAGTATNEKLFF	TGCGCCAGCAGCCCTGCTGGGACGGCCACTAATGAAAAACTGTTTTTT
NA	TRBV20-1	TRBD2	TRBJ2-7	CSVQSGGLYEQYF	TGCAGTGTTCAAAGCGGGGGACTCTACGAGCAGTACTTC
few	TRBV28	NA	TRBJ1-6	CASSLLAQGNNSPLHF	TGTGCCAGCAGTTTACTAGCCCAGGGAAATAATTCACCCCTCCACTTT
few	TRBV28	NA	TRBJ1-2	CASSLGGGVGYTF	TGTGCCAGCAGTCTGGGGGGGGGCGTCGGCTACACCTTC
few	TRBV29-1	NA	TRBJ1-1	CSVGSTEAFF	TGCAGCGTGGGATCCACTGAAGCTTTCTTT
NA	TRBV5-8	NA	TRBJ2-1	CASSLTGLVSYNEQFF	TGTGCCAGCAGCTTGACGGGGCTGGTTTCCTACAATGAGCAGTTCTTC
few	TRBV12-3/TRBV12-4	NA	TRBJ1-6	CASSFLAGSGNSPLHF	TGTGCCAGCAGTTTTCTGGCAGGGTCTGGAAATTCACCCCTCCACTTT